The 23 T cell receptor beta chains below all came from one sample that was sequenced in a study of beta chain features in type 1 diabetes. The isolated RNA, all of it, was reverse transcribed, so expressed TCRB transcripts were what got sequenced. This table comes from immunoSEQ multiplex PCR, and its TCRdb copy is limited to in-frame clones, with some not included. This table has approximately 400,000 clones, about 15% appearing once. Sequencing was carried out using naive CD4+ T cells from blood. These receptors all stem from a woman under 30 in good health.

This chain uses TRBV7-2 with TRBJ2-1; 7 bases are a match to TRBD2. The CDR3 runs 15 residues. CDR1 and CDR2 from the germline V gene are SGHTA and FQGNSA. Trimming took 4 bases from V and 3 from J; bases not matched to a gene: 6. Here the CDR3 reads CASSSSGNFYNEQFF. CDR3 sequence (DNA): TGTGCCAGCAGCTCCAGCGGGAACTTCTACAATGAGCAGTTCTTC.

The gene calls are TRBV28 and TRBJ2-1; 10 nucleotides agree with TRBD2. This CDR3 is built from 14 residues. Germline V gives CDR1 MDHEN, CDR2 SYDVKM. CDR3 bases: TGTGCTGGAGCGGGGGGGGGTAGAGACAATGAGCAGTTCTTC. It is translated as CAGAGGGRDNEQFF.

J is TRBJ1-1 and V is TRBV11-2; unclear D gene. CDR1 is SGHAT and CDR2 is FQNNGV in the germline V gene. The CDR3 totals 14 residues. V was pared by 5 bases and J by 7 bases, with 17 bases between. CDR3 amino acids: CASSRQALNSEAFF. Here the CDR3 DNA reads TGTGCCAGCAGCCGACAAGCTTTGAATAGTGAAGCTTTCTTT.

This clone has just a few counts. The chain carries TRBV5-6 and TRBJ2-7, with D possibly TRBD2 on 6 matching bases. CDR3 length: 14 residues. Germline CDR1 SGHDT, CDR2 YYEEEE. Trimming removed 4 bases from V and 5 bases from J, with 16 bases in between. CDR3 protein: CASSKVGGSHEQYF. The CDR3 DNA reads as TGTGCCAGCAGCAAAGTCGGGGGTTCCCACGAGCAGTACTTC.

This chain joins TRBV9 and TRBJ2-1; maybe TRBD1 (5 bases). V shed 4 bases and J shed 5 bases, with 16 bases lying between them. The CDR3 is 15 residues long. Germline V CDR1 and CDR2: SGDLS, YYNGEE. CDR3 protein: CASSPQGTHNNEQFF. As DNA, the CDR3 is TGTGCCAGCAGCCCCCAGGGTACCCACAACAATGAGCAGTTCTTC.

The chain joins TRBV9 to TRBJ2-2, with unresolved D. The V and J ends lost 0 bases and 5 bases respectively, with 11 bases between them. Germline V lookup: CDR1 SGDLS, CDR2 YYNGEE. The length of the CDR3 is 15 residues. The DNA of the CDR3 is TGTGCCAGCAGCGTAGGCTTGCGCGCAACCGGGGAGCTGTTTTTT. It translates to CASSVGLRATGELFF.

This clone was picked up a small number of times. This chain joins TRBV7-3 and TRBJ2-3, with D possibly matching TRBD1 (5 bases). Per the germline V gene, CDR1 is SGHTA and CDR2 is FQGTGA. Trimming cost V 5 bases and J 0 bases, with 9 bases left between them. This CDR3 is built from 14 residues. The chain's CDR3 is CASSRQHSTDTQYF. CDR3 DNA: TGTGCCAGCAGCCGACAGCATAGCACAGATACGCAGTATTTT.

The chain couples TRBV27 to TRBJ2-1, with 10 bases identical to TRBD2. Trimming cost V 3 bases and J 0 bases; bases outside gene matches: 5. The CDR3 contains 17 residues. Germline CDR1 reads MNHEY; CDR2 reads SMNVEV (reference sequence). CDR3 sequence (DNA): TGTGCCAGCAGTTTGGGACTAGCGTTGAGCTCCTACAATGAGCAGTTCTTC. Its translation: CASSLGLALSSYNEQFF.

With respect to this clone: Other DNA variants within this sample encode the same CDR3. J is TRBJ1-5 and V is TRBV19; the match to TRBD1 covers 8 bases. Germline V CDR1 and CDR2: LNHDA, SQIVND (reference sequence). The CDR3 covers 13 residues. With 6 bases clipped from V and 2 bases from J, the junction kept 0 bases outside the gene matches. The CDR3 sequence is CASRDRGNQPQHF. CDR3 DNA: TGTGCCAGTAGGGACAGGGGCAATCAGCCCCAGCATTTT.

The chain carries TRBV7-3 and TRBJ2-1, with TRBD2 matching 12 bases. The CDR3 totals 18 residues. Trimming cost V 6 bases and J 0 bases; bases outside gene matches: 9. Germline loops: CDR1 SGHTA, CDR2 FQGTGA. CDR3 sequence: CASRQTSGSPSSYNEQFF. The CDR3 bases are TGTGCCAGCAGGCAGACTAGCGGGAGTCCGAGCTCCTACAATGAGCAGTTCTTC. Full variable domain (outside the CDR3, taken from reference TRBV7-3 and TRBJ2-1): GAGVSQTPSNKVTEKGKYVELRCDPISGHTALYWYRQSLGQGPEFLIYFQGTGAADDSGLPNDRFFAVRPEGSVSTLKIQRTERGDSAVYLCASRQTSGSPSSYNEQFFGPGTRLTVL.

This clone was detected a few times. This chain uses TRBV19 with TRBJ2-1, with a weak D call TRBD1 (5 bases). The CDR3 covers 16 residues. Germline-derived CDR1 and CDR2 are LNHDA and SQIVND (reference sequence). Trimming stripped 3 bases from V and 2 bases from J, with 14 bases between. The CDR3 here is CASSIVTGRTYNEQFF. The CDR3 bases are TGTGCCAGTAGTATTGTAACAGGTAGGACCTACAATGAGCAGTTCTTC.

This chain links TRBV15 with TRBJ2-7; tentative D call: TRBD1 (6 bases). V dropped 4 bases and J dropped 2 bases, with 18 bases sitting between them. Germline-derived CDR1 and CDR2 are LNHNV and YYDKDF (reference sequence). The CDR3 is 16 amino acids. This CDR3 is CATSTIRGRSPYEQYF. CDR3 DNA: TGTGCCACCAGCACCATCAGGGGCAGGTCACCCTACGAGCAGTACTTC.

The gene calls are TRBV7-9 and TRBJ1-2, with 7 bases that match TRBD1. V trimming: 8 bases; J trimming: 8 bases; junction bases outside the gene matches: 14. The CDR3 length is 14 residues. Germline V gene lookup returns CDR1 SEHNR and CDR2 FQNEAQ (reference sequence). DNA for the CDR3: TGTGCCAGCGCCCTATACAGGGGAGCGGAAGGCTACACCTTC. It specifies CASALYRGAEGYTF.

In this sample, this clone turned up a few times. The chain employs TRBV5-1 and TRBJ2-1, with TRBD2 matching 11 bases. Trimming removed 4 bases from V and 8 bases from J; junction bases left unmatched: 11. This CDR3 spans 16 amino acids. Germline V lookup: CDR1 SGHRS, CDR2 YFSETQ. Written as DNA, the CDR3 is TGCGCCAGCAGCGCCCAACTAGCGGGAGACTCCGATGAGCAGTTCTTC. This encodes CASSAQLAGDSDEQFF.

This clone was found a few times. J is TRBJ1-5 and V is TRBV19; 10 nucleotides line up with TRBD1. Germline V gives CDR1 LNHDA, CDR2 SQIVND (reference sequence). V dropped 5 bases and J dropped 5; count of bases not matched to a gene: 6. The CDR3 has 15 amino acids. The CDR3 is CASSPGTGVHQPQHF. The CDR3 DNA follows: TGTGCCAGTAGTCCCGGGACAGGGGTTCATCAGCCCCAGCATTTT. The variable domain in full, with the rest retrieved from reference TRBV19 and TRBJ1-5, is DGGITQSPKYLFRKEGQNVTLSCEQNLNHDAMYWYRQDPGQGLRLIYYSQIVNDFQKGDIAEGYSVSREKKESFPLTVTSAQKNPTAFYLCASSPGTGVHQPQHFGDGTRLSIL.

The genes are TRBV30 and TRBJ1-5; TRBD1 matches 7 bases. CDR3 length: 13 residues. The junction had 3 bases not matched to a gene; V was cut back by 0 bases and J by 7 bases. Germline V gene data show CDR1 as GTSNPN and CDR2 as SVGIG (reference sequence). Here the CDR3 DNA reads TGTGCCTGGAGTGTGACAGGGACCCAGCCCCAGCATTTT. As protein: CAWSVTGTQPQHF.

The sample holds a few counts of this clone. CDR3 sequence: CASSRTGFGELFF. CDR3 sequence (DNA): TGTGCCAGCAGTCGGACAGGGTTCGGGGAGCTGTTTTTT. The chain employs TRBV2 and TRBJ2-2; 8 bases are shared with TRBD1. The trim removed 5 bases at V and 7 bases at J, leaving 3 bases unmatched. Germline lookup yields CDR1 SNHLY and CDR2 FYNNEI. This CDR3 has 13 residues.

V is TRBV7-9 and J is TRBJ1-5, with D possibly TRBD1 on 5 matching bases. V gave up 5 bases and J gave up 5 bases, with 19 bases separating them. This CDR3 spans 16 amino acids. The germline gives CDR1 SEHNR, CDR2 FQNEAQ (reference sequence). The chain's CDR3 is CASSPTETLIDQPQHF. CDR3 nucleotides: TGTGCCAGCAGCCCGACAGAAACACTGATTGATCAGCCCCAGCATTTT.

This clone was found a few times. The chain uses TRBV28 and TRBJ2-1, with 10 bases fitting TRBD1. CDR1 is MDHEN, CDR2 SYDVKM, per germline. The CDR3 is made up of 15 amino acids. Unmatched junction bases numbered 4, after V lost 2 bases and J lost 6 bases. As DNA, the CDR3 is TGTGCCAGCAGTTTACCCGGGACAGGGGTCAATGAGCAGTTCTTC. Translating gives CASSLPGTGVNEQFF.

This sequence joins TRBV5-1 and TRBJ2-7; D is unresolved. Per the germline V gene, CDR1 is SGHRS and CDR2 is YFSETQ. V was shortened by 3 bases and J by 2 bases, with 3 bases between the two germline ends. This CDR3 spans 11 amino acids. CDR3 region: CASSSTYEQYF. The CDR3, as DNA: TGCGCCAGCAGCTCCACCTACGAGCAGTACTTC. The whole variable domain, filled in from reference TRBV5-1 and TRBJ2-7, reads KAGVTQTPRYLIKTRGQQVTLSCSPISGHRSVSWYQQTPGQGLQFLFEYFSETQRNKGNFPGRFSGRQFSNSRSEMNVSTLELGDSALYLCASSSTYEQYFGPGTRLTVT.

CDR3: CASSLSPRARTSTDTQYF. The CDR3 DNA follows: TGTGCCAGCAGCTTGTCGCCGCGGGCCAGGACTAGCACAGATACGCAGTATTTT. This rearrangement joins TRBV7-2 to TRBJ2-3, with D perhaps matching TRBD2 (5 bases). CDR3 length: 18 residues. V gave up 3 bases and J gave up 0 bases, with 19 bases separating them. Germline CDR1 is SGHTA and CDR2 is FQGNSA.

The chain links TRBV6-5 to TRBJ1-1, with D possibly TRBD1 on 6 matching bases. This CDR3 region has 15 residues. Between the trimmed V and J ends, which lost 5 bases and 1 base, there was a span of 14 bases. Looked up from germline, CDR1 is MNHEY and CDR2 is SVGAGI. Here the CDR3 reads CASSLRGPGNTEAFF. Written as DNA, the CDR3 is TGTGCCAGCAGTCTCAGGGGACCTGGGAACACTGAAGCTTTCTTT.

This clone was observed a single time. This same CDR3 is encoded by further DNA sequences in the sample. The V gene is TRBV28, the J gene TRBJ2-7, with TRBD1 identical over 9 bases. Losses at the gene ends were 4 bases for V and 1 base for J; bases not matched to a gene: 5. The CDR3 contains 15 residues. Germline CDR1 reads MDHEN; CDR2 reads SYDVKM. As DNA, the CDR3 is TGTGCCAGCAGTTCTCCGGGACAGGGTTCCTACGAGCAGTACTTC. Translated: CASSSPGQGSYEQYF.